The 27 T cell receptor beta chains below come from one sample, sequenced in a study of cytomegalovirus exposure and HLA in healthy donors. Researchers ran the PCR with 60 Vbeta and 13 Jbeta primers. Produced via immunoSEQ multiplex PCR; TCRdb's table is partial and in-frame only. This sample contains about 96,000 clones. Material for sequencing was PBMCs. The receptors stem from a woman in her twenties or thirties in good health and CMV-seronegative.

This chain connects TRBV15 to TRBJ1-1; 7 bases map to TRBD1. Germline V gene lookup returns CDR1 LNHNV and CDR2 YYDKDF (reference sequence). This CDR3 comprises 14 residues. V was clipped by 3 bases and J by 1 base; unmatched bases: 2. CDR3 nucleotides: TGTGCCACCAGCAGGGACAGGTGGAACACTGAAGCTTTCTTT. Protein: CATSRDRWNTEAFF. Combining the CDR3 with reference TRBV15 and TRBJ1-1 gives the whole variable domain DAMVIQNPRYQVTQFGKPVTLSCSQTLNHNVMYWYQQKSSQAPKLLFHYYDKDFNNEADTPDNFQSRRPNTSFCFLDIRSPGLGDTAMYLCATSRDRWNTEAFFGQGTRLTVV.

As concerns this clone: This CDR3 is also generated by other DNA sequences in the sample. The chain combines TRBV27 with TRBJ2-5, with 9 bases aligning to TRBD2. The J segment lost 4 bases and the V segment lost 6 bases, leaving 6 bases of the junction unmatched. The CDR3 length is 14 residues. In germline, CDR1 is MNHEY, CDR2 SMNVEV (reference sequence). CDR3 sequence reads: CASSLSGSVETQYF. As DNA, the CDR3 is TGTGCCAGCAGCCTTAGCGGGAGTGTAGAGACCCAGTACTTC.

The rearrangement uses TRBV27 and TRBJ2-5, with TRBD1 identical over 8 bases. The CDR3 is 13 amino acids. Looked up from germline, CDR1 is MNHEY and CDR2 is SMNVEV (reference sequence). After removal of 5 bases from V and 7 bases from J, the junction contained 6 bases not matched to a gene. The CDR3 loop reads CASSPGTGGTQYF. The CDR3 bases are TGTGCCAGCAGTCCCGGGACAGGAGGGACCCAGTACTTC.

The chain recombines TRBV28 with TRBJ2-3; 12 positions agree with TRBD2. Germline V gene data show CDR1 as MDHEN and CDR2 as SYDVKM. With 3 bases clipped from V and 6 bases from J, the junction kept 7 bases outside the gene matches. This CDR3 is built from 16 residues. The CDR3 region has the DNA TGTGCCAGCAGTTTGCCTAGCGGGAGGGGGTCGGATACGCAGTATTTT. This translates into CASSLPSGRGSDTQYF.

This sequence joins TRBV28 and TRBJ1-2; D may be TRBD1 (6 bases). Germline values: CDR1 MDHEN, CDR2 SYDVKM. The CDR3 is made up of 13 amino acids. V was trimmed by 4 bases and J by 1 base, leaving 7 bases between them. CDR3 sequence (DNA): TGTGCCAGCAGTTCCAGGGGTAACTATGGCTACACCTTC. Its protein is CASSSRGNYGYTF.

The J gene is TRBJ2-7, the V gene TRBV9; D ambiguous. The CDR3 sequence is 14 residues long. Germline lookup yields CDR1 SGDLS and CDR2 YYNGEE. Trimming removed 2 bases from V and 0 bases from J, with 9 bases in between. The CDR3 region is CASSVGPLSYEQYF. The CDR3 DNA reads TGTGCCAGCAGCGTGGGCCCCCTCTCCTACGAGCAGTACTTC.

V gene TRBV5-1 combines with J gene TRBJ2-3; unclear D gene. CDR3 length: 13 residues. V was cut by 7 bases and J by 6 bases, with 15 bases left in between. Germline-derived CDR1 and CDR2 are SGHRS and YFSETQ. The CDR3 here is CASHVAALDTQYF. Here the CDR3 DNA reads TGCGCCAGCCACGTGGCGGCGCTTGATACGCAGTATTTT.

The chain recombines TRBV7-9 with TRBJ1-4; TRBD1 matches at 9 bases. The ends lost 1 base at V and 13 bases at J; junction bases unmatched: 1. The CDR3 is 12 amino acids. CDR1 SEHNR and CDR2 FQNEAQ come from the germline V gene (reference sequence). For the CDR3, the DNA is TGTGCCAGCAGCTTAGAGGGACAGGGACTGTTTTTT. This encodes CASSLEGQGLFF.

Concerning this clone itself: A junction boundary mismatches the germline segment, possibly from a read error. The V gene is TRBV5-1, the J gene TRBJ2-6, with D perhaps matching TRBD1 (5 bases). The CDR3 has 16 residues. Germline-derived CDR1 and CDR2 are SGHRS and YFSETQ. CDR3 sequence reads: CASSADEHSGANVLAF. The CDR3 DNA sequence: TGCGCCAGCAGCGCGGACGAGCACTCTGGGGCCAACGTCCTGGCTTTC.

CDR3 coding DNA: TGTGCCAGCGGCGGCTGGACAGATACGCAGTATTTT. Protein: CASGGWTDTQYF. V gene TRBV6-1 combines with J gene TRBJ2-3; D is uncertain. Germline V CDR1 and CDR2: MNHNS, SASEGT. Trimming removed 8 bases at V and 3 bases at J, with 9 bases between. The CDR3 sequence is 12 residues long.

The rearrangement uses TRBV7-9 and TRBJ1-1; 8 nucleotides match TRBD1. Germline V gene sequence: CDR1 SEHNR, CDR2 FQNEAQ (reference sequence). The CDR3 spans 14 residues. V lost 3 bases to trimming and J lost 4 bases; unmatched junction nucleotides: 4. CDR3 in DNA: TGTGCCAGCAGCTTGGGACAGGCAGGCACTGAAGCTTTCTTT. Translation gives CASSLGQAGTEAFF.

The chain recombines TRBV18 with TRBJ1-2; no reliable D call. V shed 3 bases and J shed 1 base, with 12 bases lying between them. The germline gives CDR1 KGHSH, CDR2 LQKENI. The CDR3 consists of 15 residues. The CDR3 loop is CASSPPQTVNYGYTF. DNA of the CDR3: TGTGCCAGCTCACCCCCCCAGACTGTTAACTATGGCTACACCTTC.

The CDR3 protein is CASSLLAGVGGELFF. The CDR3 bases are TGTGCCAGCAGCTTACTAGCGGGAGTGGGCGGGGAGCTGTTTTTT. The rearrangement uses TRBV11-3 and TRBJ2-2, with 10 bases lining up with TRBD2. CDR3 length equals 15 residues. Germline V CDR1 and CDR2: SGHNT, YENEEA. Losses at the gene ends were 2 bases for V and 7 bases for J; bases not matched to a gene: 4.

The chain carries TRBV13 and TRBJ2-5; TRBD1 matches at 7 bases. Trimming took 0 bases from V and 5 from J; bases not matched to a gene: 6. The CDR3 sequence is 15 residues long. Germline V gene lookup returns CDR1 PRHDT and CDR2 FYEKMQ (reference sequence). CDR3 in amino acids: CASSLGQGGAETQYF. In DNA form, the CDR3 reads TGTGCCAGCAGCTTAGGCCAAGGGGGCGCGGAGACCCAGTACTTC.

DNA of the CDR3: TGTGCCAGCAGCTTGGCGGGGCTGGGCCCTGCCGAGCAGTACTTC. It translates to CASSLAGLGPAEQYF. The rearrangement links TRBV13 to TRBJ2-7; the D gene is possibly TRBD2 (6 bases). Trimming removed 3 bases at V and 6 bases at J, with 18 bases between. Germline V CDR1 and CDR2: PRHDT, FYEKMQ (reference sequence). The CDR3 loop spans 15 amino acids.

The chain carries TRBV19 and TRBJ2-1; 7 nucleotides align to TRBD2. The J segment lost 2 bases and the V segment lost 2 bases, leaving 3 bases of the junction unmatched. Germline CDR1 LNHDA, CDR2 SQIVND (reference sequence). The CDR3 has 15 amino acids. The DNA for the CDR3 is TGTGCCAGTAGTATACTAGCGGACACCTACAATGAGCAGTTCTTC. Translation: CASSILADTYNEQFF.

V and J are TRBV18 and TRBJ1-1; possible D gene TRBD1, 5 bases. The germline CDR1 and CDR2 sequences are KGHSH and LQKENI. This CDR3 is 14 amino acids long. V was clipped by 2 bases and J by 1 base, with 8 bases between them. In nucleotides, the CDR3 is TGTGCCAGCTCACCATCTACAGGGAACACTGAAGCTTTCTTT. This translates into CASSPSTGNTEAFF.

This sequence joins TRBV7-6 and TRBJ2-7; no firm D call. Germline V gene sequence: CDR1 SGHVS, CDR2 FNYEAQ. Deletions cut 4 bases from V and 3 bases from J, with 10 bases between. The CDR3 contains 13 residues. The CDR3 reads CASSSPPLYEQYF. CDR3 in DNA: TGTGCCAGCAGCTCCCCTCCCCTCTACGAGCAGTACTTC.

This chain links TRBV4-2 with TRBJ2-5; TRBD2 aligns across 9 bases. CDR1 is LGHNA and CDR2 is YNFKEQ in the germline V gene. The CDR3 sequence is 16 residues long. The junction had 4 bases not matched to a gene; V was cut back by 0 bases and J by 2 bases. The CDR3 sequence is CASSQEPLAGQETQYF. For the CDR3, the DNA is TGTGCCAGCAGCCAAGAACCCCTAGCGGGGCAAGAGACCCAGTACTTC.

The chain uses TRBV11-2 and TRBJ2-5, with a weak D call TRBD1 (5 bases). Gene TRBJ2-7 matches the end of the DNA better, so the J call may be wrong. The CDR3 is 16 amino acids. Germline V lookup: CDR1 SGHAT, CDR2 FQNNGV. Here the CDR3 reads CASSHELLGLSYEQYF. The CDR3 coding sequence is TGTGCCAGCAGCCATGAATTGTTGGGGCTGTCGTACGAGCAGTACTTC.

The CDR3 region is CASTHPAGGTDTQYF. The CDR3 DNA is TGTGCCAGTACCCACCCGGCGGGGGGCACAGATACGCAGTATTTT. The rearrangement uses TRBV19 and TRBJ2-3, with 7 bases that match TRBD2. Germline V gene data show CDR1 as LNHDA and CDR2 as SQIVND (reference sequence). This CDR3 spans 15 amino acids. Losses at the gene ends were 7 bases for V and 1 base for J; bases not matched to a gene: 8. The full variable domain, in which reference TRBV19 and TRBJ2-3 provide the parts outside the CDR3, is DGGITQSPKYLFRKEGQNVTLSCEQNLNHDAMYWYRQDPGQGLRLIYYSQIVNDFQKGDIAEGYSVSREKKESFPLTVTSAQKNPTAFYLCASTHPAGGTDTQYFGPGTRLTVL.

The chain couples TRBV5-1 to TRBJ2-5; no reliable D call. Germline V gene data show CDR1 as SGHRS and CDR2 as YFSETQ. This CDR3 spans 14 amino acids. Trimming left V 5 bases short and J 0 bases short, with 11 bases between. CDR3 sequence: CASRVAADQETQYF. The CDR3 DNA reads as TGCGCCAGCAGGGTGGCGGCAGACCAAGAGACCCAGTACTTC.

The V call is TRBV7-6, the J call TRBJ2-5; D unclear. The DNA end is a closer match to TRBJ2-7, so the J assignment may be wrong. The CDR3 has 13 residues. CDR1 and CDR2 from the germline V gene are SGHVS and FNYEAQ. For the CDR3, the DNA is TGTGCCAGCAGCTCCCAATACTCCTACGAGCAGTACTTC. Encoded protein: CASSSQYSYEQYF.

The genes are TRBV5-6 and TRBJ1-3; D not resolved. This CDR3 comprises 12 residues. V lost 2 bases and J lost 2, with 2 bases in between. CDR1 is SGHDT and CDR2 is YYEEEE in the germline V gene. For the CDR3, the DNA is TGTGCCAGCAGCTTTACTGGAAACACCATATATTTT. It is translated as CASSFTGNTIYF.

The rearrangement uses TRBV28 and TRBJ1-1, with D possibly matching TRBD1 (6 bases). The V end was cut by 3 bases, the J end by 4 bases, with 9 bases between. Germline V gene lookup returns CDR1 MDHEN and CDR2 SYDVKM. This CDR3 has 13 amino acids. As DNA, the CDR3 is TGTGCCAGCAGTTTGGGAGGGGGCACTGAAGCTTTCTTT. Translation gives CASSLGGGTEAFF.

The gene calls are TRBV28 and TRBJ1-4; perhaps TRBD1 as D (5 bases). Trimming removed 5 bases at V and 8 bases at J, with 15 bases between. The CDR3 spans 14 residues. The germline V gene has CDR1 MDHEN and CDR2 SYDVKM. The CDR3 bases are TGTGCCAGCAGTCAACCGCAGGGCCCCGAAAAACTGTTTTTT. Encoded protein: CASSQPQGPEKLFF.

This rearrangement joins TRBV7-6 to TRBJ1-1; 7 bases agree with TRBD1. The germline gives CDR1 SGHVS, CDR2 FNYEAQ. Unmatched junction bases numbered 6, after V lost 5 bases and J lost 3 bases. The CDR3 has 14 amino acids. CDR3 loop: CASSAQGWHTEAFF. The DNA for the CDR3 is TGTGCCAGCAGCGCACAGGGGTGGCACACTGAAGCTTTCTTT.